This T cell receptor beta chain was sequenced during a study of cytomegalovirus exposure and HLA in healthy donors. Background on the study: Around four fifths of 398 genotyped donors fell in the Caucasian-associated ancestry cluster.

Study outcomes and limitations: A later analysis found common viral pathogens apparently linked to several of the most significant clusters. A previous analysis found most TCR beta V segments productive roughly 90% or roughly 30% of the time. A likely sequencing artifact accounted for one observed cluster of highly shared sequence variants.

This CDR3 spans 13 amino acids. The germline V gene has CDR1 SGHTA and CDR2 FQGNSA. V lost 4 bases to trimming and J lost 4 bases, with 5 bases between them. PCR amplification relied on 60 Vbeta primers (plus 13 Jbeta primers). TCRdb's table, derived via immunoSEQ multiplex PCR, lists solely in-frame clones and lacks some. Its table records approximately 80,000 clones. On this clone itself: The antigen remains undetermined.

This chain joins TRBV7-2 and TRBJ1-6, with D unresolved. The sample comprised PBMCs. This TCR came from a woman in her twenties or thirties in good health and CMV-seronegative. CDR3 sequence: CASSSVYNSPLHF. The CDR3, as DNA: TGTGCCAGCAGCTCCGTATATAATTCACCCCTCCACTTT.